This T cell receptor (beta chain) was identified in a study of blood T cells in healthy people across ages. Germline loops: CDR1 MNHEY, CDR2 SVGAGI. The CDR3 sequence is 14 residues long. Each donor had roughly 10 milliliters of peripheral blood drawn. Next came a second PCR, run for about 6 to 11 cycles, which used a sample-barcoded 5' primer along with a J-beta primer mix. MiXCR, run by TCRdb on the 5' RACE reads, gives a single entry per CDR3 protein. The sample consists of approximately 490,000 distinct CDR3 sequences, approximately 25% of them appearing once. These same records also appear under a second study, on T cells of mothers and their children.

The sample taken for sequencing was blood. The clonotype comes from a boy younger than 18 in good health. V and J are TRBV6-5 and TRBJ2-5; D perhaps matches TRBD2 (5 bases). Judging by the DNA end, TRBJ2-7 fits better; the J call may be wrong. The CDR3 region has the DNA TGTGCCAGCAGATTAGCGATCGGAAGATACGAGCAGTACTTC. This sequence encodes CASRLAIGRYEQYF.